One and the same sample provided the 10 T cell receptor beta chains below, sequenced in a study of blood T cells in healthy people across ages. The use of a sample-barcoded 5' primer and a J-beta primer mix characterized a second PCR of about 7 to 12 cycles. TCRdb reprocessed the 5' RACE reads with MiXCR, giving one entry per CDR3 protein. The data contain roughly 500,000 distinct CDR3 sequences, roughly a quarter of them singletons. Sequencing used blood. These receptors were taken from a woman in her sixties or seventies in good health.

This clonotype turned up a few times. The chain uses TRBV6-2 or TRBV6-3 and TRBJ2-1; 14 nucleotides match TRBD2. This CDR3 has 17 residues. Germline V CDR1 and CDR2: MNHEY, SVGEGT. Trimming removed 6 bases from V and 6 bases from J; junction bases left unmatched: 10. CDR3 DNA sequence: TGTGCCAGCAGCCCCCCCGTGGGACTAGCGGGAGCCAATGAGCAGTTCTTC. Translating it yields CASSPPVGLAGANEQFF.

This clonotype has only a few counts. This sequence joins TRBV11-2 and TRBJ1-2; D is unresolved. Per germline, CDR1 SGHAT and CDR2 FQNNGV. The CDR3 contains 14 residues. Trimming removed 0 bases at V and 6 bases at J, with 11 bases between. CDR3 sequence (DNA): TGTGCCAGCAGCTTAGATACGGGGATCGATGGCTACACCTTC. It is translated as CASSLDTGIDGYTF.

As regards this clonotype: At one boundary the junction diverges from the germline segment, which might be a read error. V usage is TRBV7-9 and J usage is TRBJ2-2; TRBD2 matches 7 bases. Germline values: CDR1 SEHNR, CDR2 FQNEAQ (reference sequence). CDR3 size: 16 residues. The DNA for the CDR3 is TGTGCCGGCAGCTTAGGAGCGGGGACGAACACCGGGGAGCTGTTTTTT. Translation: CAGSLGAGTNTGELFF.

This clonotype has more than one count but fewer than ten. The chain recombines TRBV7-2 with TRBJ2-4; D remains ambiguous. The ends were cut back, 1 base at V and 9 bases at J, with 10 bases in the middle. Germline V gene data show CDR1 as SGHTA and CDR2 as FQGNSA. This CDR3 spans 13 amino acids. CDR3 loop: CASSLGPRSIQYF. In DNA form, the CDR3 reads TGTGCCAGCAGCTTAGGCCCACGAAGCATTCAGTACTTC.

The chain joins TRBV20-1 to TRBJ2-3; D is ambiguous. This CDR3 is built from 12 residues. From germline, CDR1 is DFQATT and CDR2 SNEGSKA (reference sequence). Between the trimmed V and J ends, which lost 3 bases and 2 bases, there was a span of 6 bases. The CDR3 protein is CSASENTDTQYF. The CDR3 DNA sequence: TGCAGTGCTAGTGAAAACACAGATACGCAGTATTTT.

This clonotype was detected only a few times. The chain joins TRBV5-5 to TRBJ1-6, with 7 bases that match TRBD1. This CDR3 has 16 amino acids. Trimming at V came to 4 bases and at J to 0 bases, leaving 4 bases not matched to a gene. Germline values: CDR1 SGHKS, CDR2 YYEKEE (reference sequence). The CDR3 protein is CASSLRDSSYNSPLHF. The DNA for the CDR3 is TGTGCCAGCAGCCTCCGGGACAGCTCCTATAATTCACCCCTCCACTTT.

This clonotype has a handful of counts. The chain has TRBV28 and TRBJ2-7; the D is unclear. From germline, CDR1 is MDHEN and CDR2 SYDVKM. Trimming removed 6 bases from V and 1 base from J, with 10 bases in between. The CDR3 consists of 13 residues. CDR3 in DNA: TGTGCCAGCAGAGGAGACAAGTCCTACGAGCAGTACTTC. Amino acid sequence: CASRGDKSYEQYF.

The chain links TRBV11-2 to TRBJ2-1; D gene uncertain. The germline gives CDR1 SGHAT, CDR2 FQNNGV. The length of the CDR3 is 14 residues. Trimming removed 1 base from V and 8 bases from J, with 12 bases in between. The chain's CDR3 is CASSLALSKDEQFF. CDR3 in DNA: TGTGCCAGCAGCTTAGCGTTATCAAAGGATGAGCAGTTCTTC.

This clonotype appeared a few times. The rearrangement joins TRBV29-1 to TRBJ1-2, with 8 bases aligning to TRBD1. The CDR3 has 12 amino acids. Trimming removed 5 bases from V and 8 bases from J; junction bases left unmatched: 7. Germline lookup yields CDR1 SQVTM and CDR2 ANQGSEA. The DNA of the CDR3 is TGCAGCGTTCCTACAGGGGGAGGCGGCTACACCTTC. It translates to CSVPTGGGGYTF.

J is TRBJ1-2 and V is TRBV7-2, with unresolved D. This CDR3 region has 16 residues. Trimming took 5 bases from V and 4 from J, leaving 20 bases between them. Looked up from germline, CDR1 is SGHTA and CDR2 is FQGNSA. Written as DNA, the CDR3 is TGTGCCAGCAGCCCGCGCTCTAGGGCGACGAGCTATGGCTACACCTTC. This translates into CASSPRSRATSYGYTF.